These 17 T cell receptor beta chains came from one sample sequenced in a study of beta chain features in type 1 diabetes. These receptors' antigens are unknown. Study conclusions and caveats: TCRB CDR3s were moderately but significantly shorter in Type 1 diabetes patients in all four CD4+ subsets.

Sequenced material consisted of expressed TCRB transcripts (all of the isolated RNA was reverse transcribed). Repertoires were generated with immunoSEQ multiplex PCR, while TCRdb's copy carries only in-frame clones and drops some. The sample has about 150,000 clones; about 9.3% are singletons. Sequencing was carried out using central memory CD4+ T cells from blood. These receptor sequences come from a man aged 30 to 45 with type 1 diabetes.

The CDR3: CASSSSRGSSYNEQFF. CDR3 coding DNA: TGTGCCAGCAGCTCTAGTAGGGGGAGCTCCTACAATGAGCAGTTCTTC. The chain uses TRBV11-3 and TRBJ2-1, with a weak D call TRBD1 (6 bases). Trimming pared 4 bases from V and 0 bases from J, leaving 13 bases between. The CDR3 has 16 amino acids. In germline, CDR1 is SGHNT, CDR2 YENEEA. Drawing the rest from reference TRBV11-3 and TRBJ2-1, the complete variable domain is EAGVVQSPRYKIIEKKQPVAFWCNPISGHNTLYWYLQNLGQGPELLIRYENEEAVDDSQLPKDRFSAERLKGVDSTLKIQPAELGDSAVYLCASSSSRGSSYNEQFFGPGTRLTVL.

This clone was picked up a small number of times. The chain joins TRBV7-2 to TRBJ1-2; the D gene is possibly TRBD1 (5 bases). The CDR3 length is 15 residues. Germline CDR1 SGHTA, CDR2 FQGNSA. Deletions cut 1 base from V and 4 bases from J, with 13 bases between. CDR3 nucleotide sequence: TGTGCCAGCAGCTTAGATCGGACAAGGATCTATGGCTACACCTTC. This codes for CASSLDRTRIYGYTF.

This rearrangement joins TRBV28 to TRBJ1-4; 8 bases are a match to TRBD1. Trimming at V came to 6 bases and at J to 8 bases, leaving 8 bases not matched to a gene. CDR1 and CDR2 from the germline V gene are MDHEN and SYDVKM. The CDR3 covers 14 residues. The DNA of the CDR3 is TGTGCCAGCAGGGATACAGGGGGGACCGAAAAACTGTTTTTT. The encoded protein is CASRDTGGTEKLFF.

The chain has TRBV28 and TRBJ1-2; a possible D gene is TRBD1 (6 bases). The CDR3 loop spans 16 amino acids. Between the trimmed V and J ends, which lost 10 bases and 5 bases, there was a span of 26 bases. Germline V gene data show CDR1 as MDHEN and CDR2 as SYDVKM. CDR3 amino acids: CAIKRGHGAIGYGYTF. CDR3 nucleotides: TGTGCCATCAAAAGGGGACACGGTGCTATTGGTTATGGCTACACCTTC.

The gene calls are TRBV7-9 and TRBJ2-2; 9 positions match TRBD1. The length of the CDR3 is 15 residues. The germline CDR1 and CDR2 sequences are SEHNR and FQNEAQ (reference sequence). The V segment lost 4 bases and the J segment 1 base; nucleotides outside the gene matches: 1. As DNA, the CDR3 is TGTGCCAGCAGCTCGGGACAGGGGAACACCGGGGAGCTGTTTTTT. The encoded protein is CASSSGQGNTGELFF.

This clone was observed a handful of times. For the CDR3, the DNA is TGTGCCAGCAGCTTAGTAGCGGGGGGGTACAATGAGCAGTTCTTC. This gives the protein CASSLVAGGYNEQFF. The chain is built from TRBV7-2 and TRBJ2-1; 11 positions match TRBD2. The CDR3 spans 15 residues. Germline CDR1 and CDR2: SGHTA and FQGNSA. Germline trimming cut 1 base from V and 4 bases from J; bases unmatched to any gene: 0.

The rearrangement uses TRBV25-1 and TRBJ1-2; TRBD1 matches 8 bases. V was clipped by 3 bases and J by 6 bases; unmatched bases: 9. Germline V gives CDR1 MGHDK, CDR2 SYGVNS. There are 15 residues in the CDR3. CDR3 in DNA: TGTGCCAGCAGTGATCTTCCGGACAGGGCCCATGGCTACACCTTC. Its protein is CASSDLPDRAHGYTF.

Only a few counts were recorded for this clone. This chain connects TRBV27 to TRBJ2-1; perhaps TRBD1 as D (7 bases). This CDR3 contains 16 residues. V was clipped by 7 bases and J by 7 bases, with 23 bases between them. Per the germline V gene, CDR1 is MNHEY and CDR2 is SMNVEV (reference sequence). The CDR3 DNA reads TGTGCCAGCAACCGTTTCAGGGGGGAGTTAACAAATGAGCAGTTCTTC. This sequence encodes CASNRFRGELTNEQFF.

The rearrangement links TRBV7-9 to TRBJ2-3, with 9 nucleotides matching TRBD2. Germline CDR1 reads SEHNR; CDR2 reads FQNEAQ (reference sequence). The length of the CDR3 is 16 residues. V lost 1 base and J lost 3; bases outside the gene matches: 5. CDR3 coding DNA: TGTGCCAGCAGCTTAGATCTCAGCGGGAGGACAGATACGCAGTATTTT. Protein product: CASSLDLSGRTDTQYF. Full variable domain (remainder filled in from reference TRBV7-9 and TRBJ2-3): DTGVSQNPRHKITKRGQNVTFRCDPISEHNRLYWYRQTLGQGPEFLTYFQNEAQLEKSRLLSDRFSAERPKGSFSTLEIQRTEQGDSAMYLCASSLDLSGRTDTQYFGPGTRLTVL.

The chain uses TRBV7-9 and TRBJ2-7, with D possibly matching TRBD1 (6 bases). The CDR3 runs 13 residues. Germline V CDR1 and CDR2: SEHNR, FQNEAQ (reference sequence). Trimming pared 4 bases from V and 0 bases from J, leaving 7 bases between. The CDR3 reads CASSSGVSYEQYF. The CDR3 nucleotides are TGTGCCAGCAGCTCAGGGGTCTCCTACGAGCAGTACTTC.

The V call is TRBV27, the J call TRBJ1-5; 8 bases agree with TRBD1. Losses at the gene ends were 4 bases for V and 4 bases for J; bases not matched to a gene: 12. CDR3 length: 17 amino acids. Germline CDR1 and CDR2: MNHEY and SMNVEV (reference sequence). CDR3 in DNA: TGTGCCAGCAGTTACATTGCGTCAGGGGGCATGAATCAGCCCCAGCATTTT. Its translation: CASSYIASGGMNQPQHF.

This chain uses TRBV10-3 with TRBJ1-5, with D possibly matching TRBD1 (6 bases). Germline V CDR1 and CDR2: ENHRY, SYGVKD. The CDR3 spans 12 residues. V was trimmed by 8 bases and J by 5 bases, leaving 10 bases between them. The CDR3 region is CAIAGVDQPQHF. CDR3 nucleotides: TGTGCCATCGCAGGGGTGGATCAGCCCCAGCATTTT.

The V and J genes are TRBV18 and TRBJ2-1; 14 nucleotides match TRBD2. Per germline, CDR1 KGHSH and CDR2 LQKENI. Unmatched junction bases numbered 5, after V lost 5 bases and J lost 8 bases. The length of the CDR3 is 15 residues. CDR3 in DNA: TGTGCCAGCTCATCTGGACTAGCGGGAGGCGATGAGCAGTTCTTC. This sequence encodes CASSSGLAGGDEQFF.

This clone was found a few times. V gene TRBV9 combines with J gene TRBJ2-3, with unresolved D. Germline-derived CDR1 and CDR2 are SGDLS and YYNGEE. The CDR3 runs to 14 residues. V was shortened by 3 bases and J by 1 base, with 9 bases between the two germline ends. The CDR3 DNA sequence: TGTGCCAGCAGCGCCGGCCGGGGCACAGATACGCAGTATTTT. Translating it yields CASSAGRGTDTQYF. The full variable domain, completed using reference TRBV9 and TRBJ2-3, is DSGVTQTPKHLITATGQRVTLRCSPRSGDLSVYWYQQSLDQGLQFLIQYYNGEERAKGNILERFSAQQFPDLHSELNLSSLELGDSALYFCASSAGRGTDTQYFGPGTRLTVL.

This clone was seen more than once but under ten times. The chain recombines TRBV7-2 with TRBJ2-1; D unresolved. Germline-derived CDR1 and CDR2 are SGHTA and FQGNSA. Trimming pared 5 bases from V and 10 bases from J, leaving 18 bases between. This CDR3 is 14 amino acids long. As DNA, the CDR3 is TGTGCCAGCAGCGAGACTTCTCGGAGACGGGAGCAGTTCTTC. Protein: CASSETSRRREQFF.

This clone was observed a few times. The V call is TRBV25-1, the J call TRBJ2-7; TRBD2 matches at 7 bases. Looked up from germline, CDR1 is MGHDK and CDR2 is SYGVNS. Losses at the gene ends were 4 bases for V and 2 bases for J; bases not matched to a gene: 11. This CDR3 contains 16 residues. DNA for the CDR3: TGTGCCAGCAGTGGAATAGGACGGGGGGTGGCCTACGAGCAGTACTTC. As protein: CASSGIGRGVAYEQYF.

This clone was seen only a few times. The chain recombines TRBV15 with TRBJ2-1; TRBD2 aligns across 9 bases. V shed 4 bases, J shed 3 bases, and the junction held 7 bases outside the gene matches. Looked up from germline, CDR1 is LNHNV and CDR2 is YYDKDF (reference sequence). CDR3 length: 16 amino acids. CDR3 bases: TGTGCCACCAGCACCCGGACTAGCGAGAACTACAATGAGCAGTTCTTC. Translation gives CATSTRTSENYNEQFF. Looking up the rest from reference TRBV15 and TRBJ2-1 gives the full variable domain: DAMVIQNPRYQVTQFGKPVTLSCSQTLNHNVMYWYQQKSSQAPKLLFHYYDKDFNNEADTPDNFQSRRPNTSFCFLDIRSPGLGDTAMYLCATSTRTSENYNEQFFGPGTRLTVL.